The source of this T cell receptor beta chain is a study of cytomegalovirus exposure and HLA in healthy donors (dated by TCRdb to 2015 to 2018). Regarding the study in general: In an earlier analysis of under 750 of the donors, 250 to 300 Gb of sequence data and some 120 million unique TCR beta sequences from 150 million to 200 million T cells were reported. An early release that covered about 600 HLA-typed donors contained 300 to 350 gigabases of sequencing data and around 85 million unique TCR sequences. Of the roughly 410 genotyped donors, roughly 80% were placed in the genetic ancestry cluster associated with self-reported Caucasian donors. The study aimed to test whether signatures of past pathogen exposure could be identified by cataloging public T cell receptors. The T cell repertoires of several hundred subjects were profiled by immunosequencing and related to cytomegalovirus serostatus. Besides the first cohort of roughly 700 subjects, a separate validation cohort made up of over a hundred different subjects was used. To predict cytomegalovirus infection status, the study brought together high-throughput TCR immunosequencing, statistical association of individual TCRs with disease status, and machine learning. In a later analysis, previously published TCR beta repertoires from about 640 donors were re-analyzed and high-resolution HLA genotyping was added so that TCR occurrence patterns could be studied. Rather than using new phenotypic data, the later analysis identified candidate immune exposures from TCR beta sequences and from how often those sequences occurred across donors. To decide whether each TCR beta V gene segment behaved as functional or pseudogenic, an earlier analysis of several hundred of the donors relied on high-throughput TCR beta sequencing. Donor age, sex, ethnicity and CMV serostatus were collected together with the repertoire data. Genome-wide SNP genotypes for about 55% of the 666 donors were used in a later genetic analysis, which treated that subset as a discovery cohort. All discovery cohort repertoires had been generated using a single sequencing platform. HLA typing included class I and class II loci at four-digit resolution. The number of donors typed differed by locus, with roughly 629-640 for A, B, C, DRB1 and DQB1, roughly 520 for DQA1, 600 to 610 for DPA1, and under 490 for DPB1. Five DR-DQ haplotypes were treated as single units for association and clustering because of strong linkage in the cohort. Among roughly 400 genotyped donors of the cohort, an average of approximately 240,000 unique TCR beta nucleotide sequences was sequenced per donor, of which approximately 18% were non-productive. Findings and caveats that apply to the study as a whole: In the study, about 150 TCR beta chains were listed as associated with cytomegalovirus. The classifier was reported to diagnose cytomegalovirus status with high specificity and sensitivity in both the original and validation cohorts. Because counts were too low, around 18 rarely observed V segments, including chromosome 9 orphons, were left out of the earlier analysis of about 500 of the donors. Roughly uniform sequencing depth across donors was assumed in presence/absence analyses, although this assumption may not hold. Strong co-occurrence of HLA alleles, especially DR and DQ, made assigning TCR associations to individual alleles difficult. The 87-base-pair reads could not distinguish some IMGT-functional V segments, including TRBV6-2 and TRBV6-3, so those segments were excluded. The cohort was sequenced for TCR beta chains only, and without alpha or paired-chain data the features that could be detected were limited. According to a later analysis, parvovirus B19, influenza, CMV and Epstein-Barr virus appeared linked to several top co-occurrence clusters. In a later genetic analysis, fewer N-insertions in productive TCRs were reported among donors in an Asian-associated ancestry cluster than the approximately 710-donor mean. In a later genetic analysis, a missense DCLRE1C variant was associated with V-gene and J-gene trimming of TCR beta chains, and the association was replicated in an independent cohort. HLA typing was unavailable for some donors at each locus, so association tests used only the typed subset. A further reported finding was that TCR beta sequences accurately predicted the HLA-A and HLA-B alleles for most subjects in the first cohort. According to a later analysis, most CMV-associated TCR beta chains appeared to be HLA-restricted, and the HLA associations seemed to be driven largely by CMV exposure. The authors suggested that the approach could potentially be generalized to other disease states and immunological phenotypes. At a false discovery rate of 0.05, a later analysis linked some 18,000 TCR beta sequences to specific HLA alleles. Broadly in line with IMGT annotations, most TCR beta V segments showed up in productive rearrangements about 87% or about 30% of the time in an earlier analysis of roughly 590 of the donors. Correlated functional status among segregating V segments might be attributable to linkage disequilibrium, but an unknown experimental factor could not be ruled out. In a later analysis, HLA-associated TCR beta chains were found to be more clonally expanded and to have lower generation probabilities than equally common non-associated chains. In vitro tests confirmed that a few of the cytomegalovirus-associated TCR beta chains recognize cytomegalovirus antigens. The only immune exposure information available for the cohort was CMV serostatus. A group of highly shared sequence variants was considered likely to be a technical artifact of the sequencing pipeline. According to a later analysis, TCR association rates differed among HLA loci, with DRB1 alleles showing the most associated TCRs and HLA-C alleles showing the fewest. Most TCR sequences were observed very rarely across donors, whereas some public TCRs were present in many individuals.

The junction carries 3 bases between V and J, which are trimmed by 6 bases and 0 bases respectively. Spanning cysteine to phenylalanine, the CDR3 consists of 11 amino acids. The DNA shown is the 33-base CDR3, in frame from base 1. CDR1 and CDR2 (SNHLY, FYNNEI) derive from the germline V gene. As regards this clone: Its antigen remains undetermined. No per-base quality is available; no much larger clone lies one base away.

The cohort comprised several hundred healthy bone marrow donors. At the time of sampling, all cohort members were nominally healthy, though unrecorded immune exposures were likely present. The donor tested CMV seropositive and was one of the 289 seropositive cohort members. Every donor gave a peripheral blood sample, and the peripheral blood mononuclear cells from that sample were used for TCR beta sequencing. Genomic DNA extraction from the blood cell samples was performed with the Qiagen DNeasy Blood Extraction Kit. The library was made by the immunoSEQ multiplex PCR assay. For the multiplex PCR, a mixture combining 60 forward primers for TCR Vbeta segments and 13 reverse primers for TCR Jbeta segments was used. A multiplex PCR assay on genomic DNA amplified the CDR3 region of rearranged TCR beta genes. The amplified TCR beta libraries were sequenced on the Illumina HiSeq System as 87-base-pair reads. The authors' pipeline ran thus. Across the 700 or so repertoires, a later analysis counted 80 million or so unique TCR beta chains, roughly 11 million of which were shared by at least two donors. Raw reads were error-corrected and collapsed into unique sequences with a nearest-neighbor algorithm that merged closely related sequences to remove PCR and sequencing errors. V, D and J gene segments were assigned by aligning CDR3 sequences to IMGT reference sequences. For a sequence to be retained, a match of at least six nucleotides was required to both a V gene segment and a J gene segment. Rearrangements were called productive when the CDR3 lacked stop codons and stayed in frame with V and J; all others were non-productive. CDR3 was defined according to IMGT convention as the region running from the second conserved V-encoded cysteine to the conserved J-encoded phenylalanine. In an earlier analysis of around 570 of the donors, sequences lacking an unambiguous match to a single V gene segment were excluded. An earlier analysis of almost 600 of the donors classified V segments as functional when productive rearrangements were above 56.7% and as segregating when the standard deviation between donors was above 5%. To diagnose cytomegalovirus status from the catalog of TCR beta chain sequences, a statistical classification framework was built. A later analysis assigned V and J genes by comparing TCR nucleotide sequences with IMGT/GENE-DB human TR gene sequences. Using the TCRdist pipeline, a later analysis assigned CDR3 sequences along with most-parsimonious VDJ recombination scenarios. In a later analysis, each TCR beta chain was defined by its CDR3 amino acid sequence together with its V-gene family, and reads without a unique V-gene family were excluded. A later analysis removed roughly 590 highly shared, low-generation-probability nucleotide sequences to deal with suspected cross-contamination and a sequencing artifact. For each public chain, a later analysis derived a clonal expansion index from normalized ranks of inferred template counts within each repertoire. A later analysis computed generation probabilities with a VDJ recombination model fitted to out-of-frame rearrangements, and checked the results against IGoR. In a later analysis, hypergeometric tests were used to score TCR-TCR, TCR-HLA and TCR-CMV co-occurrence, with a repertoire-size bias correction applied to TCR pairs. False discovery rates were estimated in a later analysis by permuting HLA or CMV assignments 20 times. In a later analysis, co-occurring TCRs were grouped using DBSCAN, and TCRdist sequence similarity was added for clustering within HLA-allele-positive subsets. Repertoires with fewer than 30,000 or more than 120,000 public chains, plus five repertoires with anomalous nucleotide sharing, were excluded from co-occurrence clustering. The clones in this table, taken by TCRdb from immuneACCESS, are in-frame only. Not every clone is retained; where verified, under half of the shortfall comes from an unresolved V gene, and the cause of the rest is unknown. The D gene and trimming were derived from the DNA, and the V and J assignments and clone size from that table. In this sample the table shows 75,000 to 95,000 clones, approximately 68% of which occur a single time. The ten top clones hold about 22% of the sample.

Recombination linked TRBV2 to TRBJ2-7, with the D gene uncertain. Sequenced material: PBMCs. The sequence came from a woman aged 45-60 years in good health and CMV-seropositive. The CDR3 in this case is CASRYSYEQYF. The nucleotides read TGTGCCAGCAGGTACTCCTACGAGCAGTACTTC.